These 31 T cell receptor beta chains originate from one sample sequenced in a study of CD8 T cell repertoires and HIV-1 epitope variants. Repertoires were generated with immunoSEQ multiplex PCR, while TCRdb's copy carries only in-frame clones and drops some. The table includes about 95,000 clones, around 67% detected once. The sequencing sample was made of uncultured baseline CD8+ T cells from peripheral blood mononuclear cells (PBMCs). These TCRs come from a male donor with HIV.

The chain combines TRBV5-4 with TRBJ2-3; TRBD2 aligns across 10 bases. The CDR3 loop spans 15 amino acids. Germline V gene data show CDR1 as SGHNT and CDR2 as YYREEE (reference sequence). Trimming cost V 4 bases and J 4 bases; bases outside gene matches: 6. Here the CDR3 DNA reads TGTGCCAGCAGCGTACGTCTAGCGGGAGCAGATACGCAGTATTTT. Translated, it gives CASSVRLAGADTQYF.

The rearrangement uses TRBV15 and TRBJ2-5; the match to TRBD1 covers 9 bases. The CDR3 has 15 residues. Germline V CDR1 and CDR2: LNHNV, YYDKDF (reference sequence). V lost 1 base to trimming and J lost 2 bases; unmatched junction nucleotides: 2. Here the CDR3 DNA reads TGTGCCACCAGCAGAGGACAGGGGGATCAAGAGACCCAGTACTTC. It yields the protein CATSRGQGDQETQYF.

The chain combines TRBV6-6 with TRBJ2-5; 12 nucleotides align to TRBD2. The trim removed 5 bases at V and 4 bases at J, leaving 5 bases unmatched. CDR3 length: 15 amino acids. Germline values: CDR1 MNHNY, CDR2 SVGAGI (reference sequence). CDR3 region: CASSPSGRATETQYF. CDR3 in DNA: TGTGCCAGCAGTCCTAGCGGGAGGGCCACAGAGACCCAGTACTTC.

This chain uses TRBV7-8 with TRBJ1-2; 9 bases agree with TRBD1. CDR1 and CDR2 (germline): SGHVS, FQNEAQ. This CDR3 is 16 amino acids long. Trimming took 2 bases from V and 2 from J; bases not matched to a gene: 6. CDR3 nucleotides: TGTGCCAGCAGCTTAAGGGGACAGGGCTGGAACTATGGCTACACCTTC. Translation: CASSLRGQGWNYGYTF.

CDR3 loop: CASISGVEQYF. The CDR3 DNA is TGTGCCAGCATATCGGGGGTCGAACAGTACTTC. The rearrangement uses TRBV7-9 and TRBJ2-7; a weak D match, TRBD2 (6 bases). The V gene lost 7 bases and the J gene lost 10 bases, with 14 bases spanning the gap. CDR3 length equals 11 residues. Germline CDR1 SEHNR, CDR2 FQNEAQ (reference sequence).

The chain is built from TRBV5-1 and TRBJ2-7, with 7 bases matching TRBD1. V lost 6 bases and J lost 2; bases outside the gene matches: 8. The CDR3 is 14 residues long. Germline V gene data show CDR1 as SGHRS and CDR2 as YFSETQ. This CDR3 is CASKGAGATYEQYF. In DNA form, the CDR3 reads TGCGCCAGCAAGGGGGCGGGTGCTACCTACGAGCAGTACTTC.

The rearrangement links TRBV30 to TRBJ2-1; 8 bases agree with TRBD2. The CDR3 contains 12 residues. Germline trimming cut 2 bases from V and 9 bases from J; bases unmatched to any gene: 3. From germline, CDR1 is GTSNPN and CDR2 SVGIG (reference sequence). CDR3 amino acids: CAWSTGGSEQFF. The CDR3 DNA is TGTGCCTGGAGTACGGGGGGGAGTGAGCAGTTCTTC.

The rearrangement links TRBV19 to TRBJ2-3; D unresolved. CDR1 is LNHDA and CDR2 is SQIVND in the germline V gene (reference sequence). The CDR3 is made up of 16 amino acids. V was cut by 4 bases and J by 1 base, with 15 bases left in between. The CDR3 region has the DNA TGTGCCAGTAGTAGGTCCTCCACGAGTGGCACAGATACGCAGTATTTT. Residues: CASSRSSTSGTDTQYF.

The chain is built from TRBV28 and TRBJ2-7, with TRBD1 matching 8 bases. Germline V gene lookup returns CDR1 MDHEN and CDR2 SYDVKM. The CDR3 covers 14 residues. Trimming cost V 6 bases and J 5 bases; bases outside gene matches: 9. The CDR3 here is CASRPPRGRNEQYF. DNA of the CDR3: TGTGCCAGCAGACCCCCCAGGGGGCGAAACGAGCAGTACTTC.

This clone was seen only a few times. The gene calls are TRBV7-3 and TRBJ2-6, with a tentative D call TRBD1 (6 bases). The V gene's germline CDR1 is SGHTA and CDR2 FQGTGA. This CDR3 comprises 17 residues. The V and J ends lost 2 bases and 0 bases respectively, with 11 bases between them. This chain's CDR3 is CASSLGQSVSGANVLTF. CDR3 in DNA: TGTGCCAGCAGCTTAGGACAGTCCGTCTCTGGGGCCAACGTCCTGACTTTC.

The V and J genes are TRBV27 and TRBJ2-1, with D uncertain. Trimming took 5 bases from V and 1 from J, leaving 9 bases between them. The V gene's germline CDR1 is MNHEY and CDR2 SMNVEV (reference sequence). The CDR3 spans 14 residues. The CDR3 nucleotides are TGTGCCAGCAGTGAAGCGCAGTCCTACAATGAGCAGTTCTTC. Its translation: CASSEAQSYNEQFF.

In this sample, this clone turned up a few times. The V and J genes are TRBV4-2 and TRBJ2-7; weak D call: TRBD1 (6 bases). The CDR3 is made up of 15 amino acids. V lost 1 base and J lost 3, with 13 bases in between. Germline lookup yields CDR1 LGHNA and CDR2 YNFKEQ. CDR3: CASSQGAQGLYEQYF. The CDR3 DNA reads TGTGCCAGCAGCCAAGGCGCACAGGGCCTCTACGAGCAGTACTTC.

The V and J genes are TRBV6-4 and TRBJ2-1; 9 nucleotides line up with TRBD1. The CDR3 is 15 amino acids. V was pared by 5 bases and J by 9 bases, with 11 bases of the junction left unmatched. CDR1 and CDR2 from the germline V gene are MRHNA and SNTAGT. CDR3 nucleotides: TGTGCCAGCAGTCTAGTAGGACAGGGGAGAGGTGAGCAGTTCTTC. Encoded protein: CASSLVGQGRGEQFF.

The chain uses TRBV7-6 and TRBJ2-6; D unclear. V was trimmed by 1 base and J by 0 bases, leaving 7 bases between them. CDR3 length: 16 residues. Germline V gives CDR1 SGHVS, CDR2 FNYEAQ. The CDR3, as DNA: TGTGCCAGCAGCTTAGGAGGCGGCTCTGGGGCCAACGTCCTGACTTTC. Its protein is CASSLGGGSGANVLTF.

The rearrangement links TRBV2 to TRBJ1-2; 7 nucleotides agree with TRBD1. Trimming at V came to 10 bases and at J to 6 bases, leaving 11 bases not matched to a gene. Looked up from germline, CDR1 is SNHLY and CDR2 is FYNNEI. This CDR3 has 13 amino acids. CDR3 sequence: CATRGLRGHGYTF. DNA of the CDR3: TGTGCCACCAGGGGCCTAAGGGGGCATGGCTACACCTTC.

This chain links TRBV28 with TRBJ2-4; 8 bases are a match to TRBD1. The length of the CDR3 is 13 residues. Germline-derived CDR1 and CDR2 are MDHEN and SYDVKM. With 5 bases clipped from V and 9 bases from J, the junction kept 6 bases outside the gene matches. CDR3 nucleotide sequence: TGTGCCAGCAGTGCGACAGGGGTAAGCATTCAGTACTTC. Protein product: CASSATGVSIQYF.

The sample holds a few counts of this clone. The rearrangement joins TRBV5-1 to TRBJ2-3; a possible D gene is TRBD2 (6 bases). The V gene's germline CDR1 is SGHRS and CDR2 YFSETQ. The CDR3 has 15 residues. V dropped 0 bases and J dropped 5 bases, with 13 bases sitting between them. CDR3 nucleotide sequence: TGCGCCAGCAGCTTGGTCGGGACTCCACAAGATACGCAGTATTTT. The encoded protein is CASSLVGTPQDTQYF.

The CDR3 DNA is TGTGCCAGCAGCTTAGACAGATACTATGGCTACACCTTC. The encoded protein is CASSLDRYYGYTF. The rearrangement uses TRBV7-9 and TRBJ1-2; D is undetermined. The CDR3 is 13 amino acids. The germline V gene encodes CDR1 SEHNR and CDR2 FQNEAQ (reference sequence). V was pared by 1 base and J by 3 bases, with 6 bases between.

The CDR3 region is CASSYLAGNYGYTF. Here the CDR3 DNA reads TGTGCCAGCAGTTACCTGGCAGGGAACTATGGCTACACCTTC. The rearrangement uses TRBV6-5 and TRBJ1-2, with a weak D call TRBD1 (5 bases). Trimming took off 2 bases at V and 2 bases at J, with 9 bases between the two ends. CDR3 length: 14 residues. Germline V CDR1 and CDR2: MNHEY, SVGAGI.

The chain is built from TRBV19 and TRBJ1-4; the D is unclear. From germline, CDR1 is LNHDA and CDR2 SQIVND (reference sequence). V was shortened by 6 bases and J by 8 bases, with 10 bases between the two germline ends. This CDR3 has 12 residues. The CDR3 DNA sequence: TGTGCCAGTAGGGACGGCGCGGAAAAACTGTTTTTT. Amino acids: CASRDGAEKLFF.

This clone was seen more than once but under ten times. This chain connects TRBV7-2 to TRBJ1-2, with 7 bases that match TRBD1. The CDR3 has 15 residues. CDR1 is SGHTA and CDR2 is FQGNSA in the germline V gene. V shed 2 bases, J shed 5 bases, and the junction held 8 bases outside the gene matches. The CDR3 region is CASSLPDRVRYGYTF. The CDR3 DNA reads as TGTGCCAGCAGCTTACCCGACAGGGTACGGTATGGCTACACCTTC.

V gene TRBV7-2 combines with J gene TRBJ2-3; no firm D call. Deletions cut 1 base from V and 6 bases from J, with 8 bases between. Germline V gene data show CDR1 as SGHTA and CDR2 as FQGNSA. The CDR3 runs 13 residues. The CDR3 DNA reads as TGTGCCAGCAGCTTAGATTTTGGGGATACGCAGTATTTT. As protein: CASSLDFGDTQYF.

The chain joins TRBV5-4 to TRBJ2-2; 14 bases line up with TRBD2. The J segment lost 1 base and the V segment lost 3 bases, leaving 2 bases of the junction unmatched. Germline assignment: CDR1 SGHNT and CDR2 YYREEE (reference sequence). The CDR3 runs to 17 residues. CDR3 sequence: CASSWGTSGRNTGELFF. The CDR3 nucleotides are TGTGCCAGCAGCTGGGGGACTAGCGGGAGGAACACCGGGGAGCTGTTTTTT.

V is TRBV9 and J is TRBJ2-3; tentatively, D is TRBD2 (5 bases). Germline CDR1 is SGDLS and CDR2 is YYNGEE. V was clipped by 0 bases and J by 0 bases, with 11 bases between them. CDR3 length: 16 residues. The CDR3 bases are TGTGCCAGCAGCGTAGGTCCTAGCAGAAGCACAGATACGCAGTATTTT. Its translation is CASSVGPSRSTDTQYF.

The chain recombines TRBV27 with TRBJ2-7; D not resolved. The germline V and J ends were trimmed by 0 bases and 0 bases, with 3 bases remaining between them. Germline V gene sequence: CDR1 MNHEY, CDR2 SMNVEV (reference sequence). The CDR3 is made up of 13 amino acids. The CDR3 here is CASSLSVSYEQYF. The CDR3 coding sequence is TGTGCCAGCAGTTTATCGGTCTCCTACGAGCAGTACTTC.

This clone was detected only a few times. The CDR3 protein is CASGGRGEGNTIYF. The CDR3 DNA reads TGTGCCAGTGGAGGCCGGGGCGAAGGAAACACCATATATTTT. The chain couples TRBV19 to TRBJ1-3, with D possibly matching TRBD1 (5 bases). V lost 8 bases and J lost 4, with 15 bases in between. The germline V gene encodes CDR1 LNHDA and CDR2 SQIVND (reference sequence). The CDR3 is 14 residues long.

The chain is built from TRBV9 and TRBJ1-2, with a tentative D call TRBD1 (6 bases). The CDR3 length is 14 residues. The germline V gene encodes CDR1 SGDLS and CDR2 YYNGEE. Trimming shortened V by 2 bases and J by 6 bases, and 14 bases separated the two germline ends. The CDR3 DNA reads TGTGCCAGCAGCGTCTTAGAGGGGGGCGATGGCTACACCTTC. Its translation: CASSVLEGGDGYTF. Based on the CDR3 plus reference TRBV9 and TRBJ1-2, the full variable domain is DSGVTQTPKHLITATGQRVTLRCSPRSGDLSVYWYQQSLDQGLQFLIQYYNGEERAKGNILERFSAQQFPDLHSELNLSSLELGDSALYFCASSVLEGGDGYTFGSGTRLTVV.

The V and J genes are TRBV5-1 and TRBJ2-1; 11 nucleotides line up with TRBD2. Germline V gene data show CDR1 as SGHRS and CDR2 as YFSETQ. The CDR3 consists of 15 residues. Trimming cost V 1 base and J 10 bases; bases outside gene matches: 7. DNA of the CDR3: TGCGCCAGCAGCTTGACTAGCGGGAGTTACCGGGAGCAGTTCTTC. Translation: CASSLTSGSYREQFF.

The rearrangement links TRBV4-3 to TRBJ1-2; D uncertain. The CDR3 covers 15 residues. From germline, CDR1 is LGHNA and CDR2 YSLEER. Trimming pared 0 bases from V and 5 bases from J, leaving 13 bases between. CDR3 amino acids: CASSQDLQYLYGYTF. DNA of the CDR3: TGCGCCAGCAGCCAAGATCTACAGTACCTATATGGCTACACCTTC.

The chain is built from TRBV7-9 and TRBJ2-7, with D tentatively TRBD2 (6 bases). Per the germline V gene, CDR1 is SEHNR and CDR2 is FQNEAQ (reference sequence). Trimming shortened V by 1 base and J by 2 bases, and 21 bases separated the two germline ends. This CDR3 comprises 18 residues. The CDR3 spells CASSLEFLGRQLAYEQYF. Here the CDR3 DNA reads TGTGCCAGCAGCTTAGAGTTTCTCGGGAGACAACTTGCCTACGAGCAGTACTTC.

This rearrangement joins TRBV19 to TRBJ2-6, with no clear D. The CDR3 is made up of 15 amino acids. Between the trimmed V and J ends, which lost 5 bases and 2 bases, there was a span of 10 bases. CDR1 is LNHDA, CDR2 SQIVND, per germline (reference sequence). CDR3 nucleotide sequence: TGTGCCAGTAGTTTAGGCACAGCTGGGGCCAACGTCCTGACTTTC. Translated, it gives CASSLGTAGANVLTF.